Shown below are 20 T cell receptor beta chains from a single sample sequenced in a study of tissue T cells after allogeneic stem cell transplantation. The time point: mouse harvest day 14 after allogeneic transplant. Tail vein injection delivered 10^7 T-cell-depleted bone marrow cells and 10^6 splenic CD5+ T cells. Generated by immunoSEQ multiplex PCR, the TCRdb table keeps only in-frame clones and is missing some. The sample has under 9,000 clones; roughly a third are singletons. The specimen was skin. The source is a female BALB/c mouse given C57BL/6 T cells with graft-versus-host disease after an allogeneic hematopoietic cell transplant.

This clone is categorized as medium-sized (0.01 to 0.1%). The genes are named according to mouse. The read ends 1 residue early relative to the CDR3; the germline J gene fills the gap. The chain combines TRBV14 with TRBJ1-5; D is undetermined. This CDR3 contains 13 residues. Germline V gene data show CDR1 as SGHDT and CDR2 as FRDEAV. Between the trimmed V and J ends, which lost 3 bases and 1 base, there was a span of 5 bases. Incomplete CDR3 DNA: TGTGCCAGCAGTTCACAAAACAACCAGGCTCCGCTT. Protein product: CASSSQNNQAPL. The entire CDR3 protein reads CASSSQNNQAPLF.

This clone appeared a few times. Mouse gene names and germline throughout. The read is 1 residue too short to cover the CDR3 end, so that end is filled in from the germline J gene. The chain carries TRBV26 and TRBJ1-3, with unresolved D. The germline CDR1 and CDR2 sequences are KGHPV and FQNQEV (reference sequence). The CDR3 has 14 amino acids. V lost 2 bases and J lost 0, with 5 bases in between. CDR3 sequence reads: CASSLVGSGNTLYF. CDR3 bases read: TGTGCCAGCAGTCTGGTGGGTTCTGGAAATACGCTCTAT.

In regard to this clone: Genes and germline come from the mouse. The read ends 1 residue before the CDR3 terminus; that terminus is restored from the germline J gene. The chain combines TRBV3 with TRBJ1-5; D is unclear. The CDR3 is 13 residues long. Trimming removed 1 base at V and 3 bases at J, with 4 bases between. CDR1 and CDR2 (germline): SNHLY, FYNGKV (reference sequence). CDR3 bases read: TGTGCCAGCAGCTTAGACAGCAACCAGGCTCCGCTT. It codes for CASSLDSNQAPL. The entire CDR3 sequence reads CASSLDSNQAPLF.

On this clone: These gene names are mouse names. The read halts 1 residue ahead of the CDR3 end, with the missing end drawn from the germline J gene. The V and J genes are TRBV26 and TRBJ2-4; 7 bases agree with TRBD2. V lost 1 base, J lost 6 bases, and 4 bases stayed unmatched. Germline lookup yields CDR1 KGHPV and CDR2 FQNQEV (reference sequence). The CDR3 length is 14 residues. This chain's CDR3 is CASSLYGLDNTLYF. CDR3 bases read: TGTGCCAGCAGTCTGTATGGACTGGACAACACCTTGTAC.

Concerning this clone itself: Mouse names are used for the genes. The observed sequence ends 1 residue before the CDR3 terminus, with the missing tail filled in from the germline J gene. The chain carries TRBV16 and TRBJ2-4; possibly TRBD1 for D (6 bases). This CDR3 is 12 amino acids long. Germline V lookup: CDR1 SGHSA, CDR2 FRNQAP. V lost 5 bases and J 8 bases, leaving 11 bases between the germline ends. CDR3 amino acids: CASSPQGTTLYF. The covered CDR3 bases are TGTGCAAGCAGCCCTCAGGGGACCACCTTGTAC.

This clone was detected a few times. Mouse germline and gene names are used. At the DNA level, this CDR3 is encoded by other sequences in the same sample as well. The CDR3 protein is CASGDRGNQDTQYF. CDR3 bases read: TGTGCCAGCGGTGATCGGGGGAACCAAGACACCCAGTAC. The rearrangement joins TRBV13-2 to TRBJ2-5, with D tentatively TRBD1 or TRBD2 (5 bases each). The DNA ends 1 residue before the CDR3 does, and the rest of the CDR3 is filled in from the germline J gene. CDR3 size: 14 residues. Germline V lookup: CDR1 NNHNN, CDR2 SYGAGS (reference sequence). V lost 1 base to trimming and J lost 0 bases, with 6 bases between them.

Turning to this clone: Gene names are mouse gene names. The read comes to an end 1 residue before the CDR3 does, leaving the germline J gene to fill in the end. This chain connects TRBV13-2 to TRBJ1-1, with 7 positions matching TRBD1. Germline assignment: CDR1 NNHNN and CDR2 SYGAGS (reference sequence). V trimming: 3 bases; J trimming: 5 bases; junction bases outside the gene matches: 4. The CDR3 is made up of 13 amino acids. The CDR3 DNA, read in part, is TGTGCCAGCGGTGGACAGGGAGGGACAGAAGTCTTC. Its translation: CASGGQGGTEVF. Given in full, the CDR3 is CASGGQGGTEVFF.

This clone has just a few counts. Gene names denote mouse genes. Read sequence stops 1 residue before the CDR3 end, and the germline J gene provides the missing end. This sample includes further DNA sequences coding for the same CDR3. The J gene is TRBJ2-5, the V gene TRBV26; unclear D gene. Germline V lookup: CDR1 KGHPV, CDR2 FQNQEV (reference sequence). The CDR3 contains 14 residues. Trimming left V 2 bases short and J 0 bases short, with 6 bases between. CDR3: CASSLGVNQDTQYF. CDR3 bases read: TGTGCCAGCAGTCTGGGAGTTAACCAAGACACCCAGTAC. The complete variable domain, with remaining parts taken from reference TRBV26 and TRBJ2-5, reads NSKVIQTPRYLVKGQGQKAKMRCIPEKGHPVVFWYQQNKNNEFKFLINFQNQEVLQQIDMTEKRFSAECPSNSPCSLEIQSSEAGDSALYLCASSLGVNQDTQYFGPGTRLLVL.

Concerning this clone: Gene labels here are mouse ones. The read is 1 residue too short to cover the CDR3 end, so that end is filled in from the germline J gene. The chain has TRBV16 and TRBJ2-3, with 12 positions matching TRBD2. CDR3 length equals 17 residues. V dropped 5 bases and J dropped 1; count of bases not matched to a gene: 7. The germline V gene has CDR1 SGHSA and CDR2 FRNQAP. The CDR3 bases that were read are TGTGCAAGCAGCCCCCCGACTGGGGGGGCGCGTGCAGAAACGCTGTAT. It translates to CASSPPTGGARAETLY. The CDR3, in full, reads CASSPPTGGARAETLYF.

About this clone: The genes and germline here are from mouse. The read stops 1 residue short of the end of the CDR3; the missing end is completed from the germline J gene. The chain combines TRBV26 with TRBJ1-3; 8 bases align to TRBD1. The V and J ends lost 6 bases and 1 base, in that order; junction bases with no gene match: 2. The CDR3 has 14 residues. Looked up from germline, CDR1 is KGHPV and CDR2 is FQNQEV (reference sequence). The CDR3 is CASRTGGSGNTLYF. The CDR3 bases that were read are TGTGCCAGCAGAACAGGGGGATCTGGAAATACGCTCTAT.

Regarding this clone: Gene names are mouse gene names. Coverage ceases 1 residue before the CDR3 finishes, and the germline J gene fills in the end. This sequence joins TRBV12-2 and TRBJ2-1, with 12 bases lining up with TRBD2. This CDR3 is 16 amino acids long. V lost 0 bases, J lost 4 bases, and 3 bases stayed unmatched. In germline, CDR1 is SGHLS, CDR2 HYDKME. The CDR3 protein is CASSLGLGGKYAEQFF. The sequenced CDR3 bases are TGTGCCAGCTCTCTCGGACTGGGGGGGAAATATGCTGAGCAGTTC. Together with reference TRBV12-2 and TRBJ2-1, the CDR3 gives the full variable domain: NSGVVQSPRYIIKGKGERSILKCIPISGHLSVAWYQQTQGQELKFFIQHYDKMERDKGNLPSRFSVQQFDDYHSEMNMSALELEDSAVYFCASSLGLGGKYAEQFFGPGTRLTVL.

Comments on this clone: Here the gene names and germline are mouse. Read data end 1 residue before the CDR3 end; the end is taken from the germline J gene. V is TRBV3 and J is TRBJ1-1, with 7 bases that match TRBD1. The CDR3 extends over 14 amino acids. Per germline, CDR1 SNHLY and CDR2 FYNGKV (reference sequence). The V gene end was trimmed by 1 base and the J gene end by 1 base; junction bases not matched to a gene: 0. CDR3 region: CASSLGDRNTEVFF. The CDR3 DNA, read in part, is TGTGCCAGCAGCTTAGGGGACAGAAACACAGAAGTCTTC.

By sample share, this clone is medium-sized. Gene names denote mouse genes. The sequence runs out 1 residue before the end of the CDR3; the remainder is reconstructed from the germline J gene. V is TRBV20 and J is TRBJ1-2; maybe TRBD1 (5 bases). The CDR3 has 12 amino acids. Trimming took 1 base from V and 3 from J, leaving 6 bases between them. Per the germline V gene, CDR1 is GFQATS and CDR2 is STVNSAI. The CDR3 spells CGARGGHSDYTF. The CDR3 DNA, read in part, is TGTGGTGCTAGGGGGGGCCACTCCGACTACACC.

Relative to its sample, this clone is medium-sized. All gene names here are mouse names. The read finishes 1 residue shy of the CDR3 end, and the germline J gene is used to complete it. This chain connects TRBV16 to TRBJ1-2; D perhaps matches TRBD1 (6 bases). Germline V gene sequence: CDR1 SGHSA, CDR2 FRNQAP. This CDR3 contains 16 residues. Trimming left V 1 base short and J 2 bases short, with 14 bases between. This CDR3 reads CASSLALRDINSDYTF. The CDR3 DNA, read in part, is TGTGCAAGCAGCTTAGCCCTCCGGGACATCAACTCCGACTACACC.

Sample share makes this clone medium-sized. Mouse gene names apply. The read finishes 1 residue shy of the CDR3 end, and the germline J gene is used to complete it. This chain links TRBV26 with TRBJ2-5, with D uncertain. V lost 1 base and J lost 0, with 5 bases in between. This CDR3 spans 14 amino acids. Germline V gives CDR1 KGHPV, CDR2 FQNQEV (reference sequence). The sequenced CDR3 bases are TGTGCCAGCAGTCTGTTGGGTAACCAAGACACCCAGTAC. This encodes CASSLLGNQDTQY. The whole CDR3 protein is CASSLLGNQDTQYF.

This clone has more than one count but fewer than ten. Here the gene names and germline are mouse. The DNA ends 1 residue before the CDR3 does, and the rest of the CDR3 is filled in from the germline J gene. The chain recombines TRBV20 with TRBJ2-4; 8 bases line up with TRBD1. The CDR3 spans 15 residues. V dropped 0 bases and J dropped 1; count of bases not matched to a gene: 3. Germline V CDR1 and CDR2: GFQATS, STVNSAI. The chain's CDR3 is CGARDQGAGQNTLYF. The DNA read from the CDR3 is TGTGGTGCTAGGGATCAGGGGGCTGGTCAAAACACCTTGTAC.

With regard to this clone: Gene names follow the mouse nomenclature. The read terminates 1 residue before the CDR3 end, so the remaining end is supplied by the germline J gene. The chain links TRBV13-2 to TRBJ1-4; no definite D call. V was clipped by 2 bases and J by 5 bases, with 7 bases between them. The CDR3 sequence is 13 residues long. The germline V gene encodes CDR1 NNHNN and CDR2 SYGAGS (reference sequence). The CDR3: CASGEVKNERLFF. CDR3 DNA, as far as it was read: TGTGCCAGCGGTGAAGTCAAAAACGAAAGATTATTT.

This clone ranks as medium-sized. Here the gene names and germline are mouse. The read ends 1 residue early relative to the CDR3; the germline J gene fills the gap. The sample holds other DNA sequences that translate to the same CDR3. The chain joins TRBV26 to TRBJ2-7; D is unclear. The CDR3 is 12 amino acids. V was cut by 3 bases and J by 3 bases, with 6 bases left in between. The V gene's germline CDR1 is KGHPV and CDR2 FQNQEV (reference sequence). The sequenced part of the CDR3 DNA is TGTGCCAGCAGTCTAGACAACTATGAACAGTAC. It translates to CASSLDNYEQY. The entire CDR3 is CASSLDNYEQYF. Full variable domain (rest looked up from reference TRBV26 and TRBJ2-7): NSKVIQTPRYLVKGQGQKAKMRCIPEKGHPVVFWYQQNKNNEFKFLINFQNQEVLQQIDMTEKRFSAECPSNSPCSLEIQSSEAGDSALYLCASSLDNYEQYFGPGTRLTVL.

To note about this clone: Any gene name here is a mouse gene name. The read ends 1 residue shy of where the CDR3 ends; the end is completed using the germline J gene. The chain carries TRBV12-2 and TRBJ2-3, with D tentatively TRBD1 or TRBD2 (5 bases each). Trimming cost V 0 bases and J 1 base, with 10 bases left between them. There are 15 residues in the CDR3. Germline-derived CDR1 and CDR2 are SGHLS and HYDKME. CDR3 loop: CASSLEGRGAETLYF. CDR3 DNA, as far as it was read: TGTGCCAGCTCTCTCGAGGGGCGGGGTGCAGAAACGCTGTAT.

This clone was counted only a few times. Germline and genes: mouse. The observed sequence ends 1 residue before the CDR3 terminus, with the missing tail filled in from the germline J gene. This sequence joins TRBV3 and TRBJ2-7, with a tentative D call TRBD2 (5 bases). The CDR3 sequence is 13 residues long. CDR1 is SNHLY, CDR2 FYNGKV, per germline (reference sequence). Trimming removed 0 bases from V and 2 bases from J, with 5 bases in between. CDR3 bases read: TGTGCCAGCAGCTTAGCTGGGGCCTATGAACAGTAC. It specifies CASSLAGAYEQY. The whole CDR3 region reads CASSLAGAYEQYF.